The 27 T cell receptor beta chains reported below all come from one sample, sequenced in a study of T cell changes during pregnancy in multiple sclerosis. The protocol was immunoSEQ multiplex PCR, while the TCRdb copy is restricted to in-frame clones and leaves out a portion. Of 40,000 or so clones listed, about 87% are singletons. The source was CD4+ T cells from peripheral blood mononuclear cells, collected before pregnancy. The receptors were sampled from a female donor with multiple sclerosis, enrolled in a pregnancy study.

In DNA form, the CDR3 reads TGTGCCAGCAGTTACTCGGCAGGCCTCAATGAGCAGTTCTTC. Protein sequence: CASSYSAGLNEQFF. The chain has TRBV6-6 and TRBJ2-1, with D unresolved. Germline V lookup: CDR1 MNHNY, CDR2 SVGAGI (reference sequence). V lost 0 bases and J 6 bases, leaving 9 bases between the germline ends. The CDR3 has 14 amino acids.

The genes are TRBV11-3 and TRBJ2-5; D is unresolved. The CDR3 is made up of 15 amino acids. Germline V CDR1 and CDR2: SGHNT, YENEEA. The ends were cut back, 1 base at V and 1 base at J, with 10 bases in the middle. DNA for the CDR3: TGTGCCAGCAGCTTAGGGCAGGAACTCCAAGAGACCCAGTACTTC. It encodes CASSLGQELQETQYF.

V gene TRBV9 combines with J gene TRBJ1-3; 7 bases are shared with TRBD1. The CDR3 consists of 16 residues. Germline V gene lookup returns CDR1 SGDLS and CDR2 YYNGEE. V shed 0 bases, J shed 0 bases, and the junction held 3 bases outside the gene matches. As DNA, the CDR3 is TGTGCCAGCAGCGTAGGACAGGGAGGCTCTGGAAACACCATATATTTT. Translation: CASSVGQGGSGNTIYF.

The genes are TRBV30 and TRBJ2-5; D perhaps matches TRBD2 (5 bases). Germline CDR1 reads GTSNPN; CDR2 reads SVGIG (reference sequence). CDR3 length: 13 residues. With 3 bases removed from V and 7 bases from J, the gap between germline ends came to 15 bases. For the CDR3, the DNA is TGTGCCTGGAGCCTAGCCTTATCGGGGACCCAGTACTTC. As protein: CAWSLALSGTQYF.

The gene calls are TRBV7-2 and TRBJ2-7; 8 positions agree with TRBD1. The CDR3 runs 14 residues. Germline CDR1 reads SGHTA; CDR2 reads FQGNSA. After removal of 5 bases from V and 6 bases from J, the junction contained 9 bases not matched to a gene. In nucleotides, the CDR3 is TGTGCCAGCAGCCAGTATGGACAGGGTGGCGAGCAGTACTTC. It translates to CASSQYGQGGEQYF.

V is TRBV4-3 and J is TRBJ2-3, with 10 bases that match TRBD1. V dropped 1 base and J dropped 5; count of bases not matched to a gene: 6. The length of the CDR3 is 16 residues. Looked up from germline, CDR1 is LGHNA and CDR2 is YSLEER. CDR3 sequence: CASSQVGQGGGDTQYF. DNA of the CDR3: TGCGCCAGCAGCCAAGTCGGACAGGGGGGTGGAGATACGCAGTATTTT.

This chain connects TRBV4-1 to TRBJ2-2; no firm D call. Trimming removed 4 bases from V and 6 bases from J, with 9 bases in between. This CDR3 has 13 residues. Germline CDR1 and CDR2: MGHRA and YSYEKL. CDR3 DNA sequence: TGCGCCAGCAGCCCCGTGCGTCCCGGGGAGCTGTTTTTT. Translating gives CASSPVRPGELFF.

The chain's CDR3 is CASSQDSVPGYNEQFF. The CDR3 region has the DNA TGTGCCAGCAGCCAAGATTCGGTCCCGGGGTACAATGAGCAGTTCTTC. The chain links TRBV4-2 to TRBJ2-1, with D perhaps TRBD2 (5 bases). The CDR3 is 16 residues long. The germline CDR1 and CDR2 sequences are LGHNA and YNFKEQ. The V end lost 0 bases, the J end lost 4 bases, and 13 bases lay between the germline ends.

The genes are TRBV7-2 and TRBJ1-1; D is ambiguous. CDR3 size: 14 residues. The V and J ends lost 0 bases and 0 bases respectively, with 5 bases between them. CDR1 is SGHTA and CDR2 is FQGNSA in the germline V gene. This CDR3 is CASSLASLNTEAFF. CDR3 bases: TGTGCCAGCAGCTTAGCCAGTTTGAACACTGAAGCTTTCTTT.

The genes are TRBV6-6 and TRBJ1-1; possibly TRBD1 for D (6 bases). Germline values: CDR1 MNHNY, CDR2 SVGAGI (reference sequence). This CDR3 comprises 13 residues. V was clipped by 6 bases and J by 6 bases, with 14 bases between them. DNA of the CDR3: TGTGCCAGCAGCCTCCCCGGGACACCTGAAGCTTTCTTT. Protein: CASSLPGTPEAFF.

The V and J genes are TRBV28 and TRBJ1-2, with 9 positions matching TRBD1. Germline loops: CDR1 MDHEN, CDR2 SYDVKM. With V trimmed by 6 bases and J by 5 bases, 4 bases remained unmatched. The CDR3 contains 13 residues. CDR3 region: CASSPGTGYGYTF. The DNA for the CDR3 is TGTGCCAGCAGCCCCGGGACAGGGTATGGCTACACCTTC.

The chain joins TRBV6-1 to TRBJ1-1; 8 nucleotides agree with TRBD1. V trimming: 4 bases; J trimming: 0 bases; junction bases outside the gene matches: 4. Germline CDR1 MNHNS, CDR2 SASEGT. CDR3 length equals 15 residues. The CDR3 sequence is CASSARTGLNTEAFF. The CDR3 DNA follows: TGTGCCAGCAGTGCGCGGACAGGGCTGAACACTGAAGCTTTCTTT.

The gene calls are TRBV6-1 and TRBJ1-2; D gene ambiguous. Trimming took 6 bases from V and 2 from J, leaving 13 bases between them. The CDR3 loop spans 14 amino acids. CDR1 is MNHNS and CDR2 is SASEGT in the germline V gene. CDR3 sequence: CASSAPRGNYGYTF. The DNA of the CDR3 is TGTGCCAGCAGCGCTCCCCGCGGGAACTATGGCTACACCTTC.

The genes are TRBV5-6 and TRBJ1-1, with a tentative D call TRBD1 (5 bases). The CDR3 contains 13 residues. In germline, CDR1 is SGHDT, CDR2 YYEEEE. Trimming removed 0 bases at V and 6 bases at J, with 9 bases between. CDR3 coding DNA: TGTGCCAGCAGCTTGGATTGGGGCTCTGAAGCTTTCTTT. Translating it yields CASSLDWGSEAFF.

This chain joins TRBV7-6 and TRBJ1-1; 8 bases match TRBD1. Germline CDR1 reads SGHVS; CDR2 reads FNYEAQ. This CDR3 has 14 residues. In nucleotides, the CDR3 is TGTGAATCCGGACAGGGCCCACTGGGCACTGAAGCTTTCTTT. Residues: CESGQGPLGTEAFF. Using reference TRBV7-6 and TRBJ1-1 for the parts outside the CDR3, the full variable domain is GAGVSQSPRYKVTKRGQDVALRCDPISGHVSLYWYRQALGQGPEFLTYFNYEAQQDKSGLPNDRFSAERPEGSISTLTIQRTEQRDSAMYRCESGQGPLGTEAFFGQGTRLTVV.

This sequence joins TRBV10-3 and TRBJ2-1; no clear D. Trimming shortened V by 10 bases and J by 6 bases, and 10 bases separated the two germline ends. Germline V gene sequence: CDR1 ENHRY, CDR2 SYGVKD. The CDR3 sequence is 11 residues long. In nucleotides, the CDR3 is TGTGCCACCATCCAGTTCAATGAGCAGTTCTTC. Translating gives CATIQFNEQFF.

Remarks on this clone: At one of its ends the junction is not consistent with the germline gene, which may arise from a read error. The CDR3 DNA sequence: TGTGCCTGGTTGGGAGGAGGGATGAACACTGAAGCTCTCTTT. Encoded protein: CAWLGGGMNTEALF. The chain couples TRBV30 to TRBJ1-1; D gene uncertain. CDR1 is GTSNPN and CDR2 is SVGIG in the germline V gene (reference sequence). The CDR3 is 14 residues long.

The count of this clone is one. This chain joins TRBV30 and TRBJ2-7; TRBD2 matches at 11 bases. From germline, CDR1 is GTSNPN and CDR2 SVGIG (reference sequence). The length of the CDR3 is 15 residues. Trimming took 3 bases from V and 7 from J; bases not matched to a gene: 11. CDR3 sequence reads: CAWSIAGGSLSEQYF. In DNA form, the CDR3 reads TGTGCCTGGAGCATAGCGGGGGGGAGCTTAAGTGAGCAGTACTTC.

This clone was seen a single time. The chain is built from TRBV5-1 and TRBJ2-3; weak D call: TRBD2 (7 bases). This CDR3 spans 15 amino acids. V was pared by 1 base and J by 4 bases, with 13 bases between. From germline, CDR1 is SGHRS and CDR2 YFSETQ. CDR3 loop: CASSLLGGPSDTQYF. The CDR3 coding sequence is TGCGCCAGCAGCTTGCTGGGGGGGCCATCAGATACGCAGTATTTT.

This clone was recorded a few times. The J gene is TRBJ1-1, the V gene TRBV15, with no clear D. The CDR3 covers 16 residues. Trimming removed 0 bases at V and 1 base at J, with 12 bases between. CDR1 is LNHNV, CDR2 YYDKDF, per germline (reference sequence). The CDR3: CATSRDVTLPNTEAFF. DNA of the CDR3: TGTGCCACCAGCAGAGATGTAACCCTACCGAACACTGAAGCTTTCTTT.

The rearrangement links TRBV30 to TRBJ2-1, with D tentatively TRBD2 (6 bases). The CDR3 runs 13 residues. Per the germline V gene, CDR1 is GTSNPN and CDR2 is SVGIG (reference sequence). Trimming removed 0 bases at V and 10 bases at J, with 13 bases between. DNA for the CDR3: TGTGCCTGGAGTGTAGGGCGGGGTAGAGAGCAGTTCTTC. It specifies CAWSVGRGREQFF.

V and J are TRBV7-3 and TRBJ2-2; no clear D. V gave up 1 base and J gave up 3 bases, with 12 bases separating them. Germline CDR1 is SGHTA and CDR2 is FQGTGA. CDR3 size: 16 residues. This CDR3 reads CASSLNPGVDTGELFF. The CDR3 DNA sequence: TGTGCCAGCAGCTTAAACCCGGGTGTGGACACCGGGGAGCTGTTTTTT.

The chain couples TRBV29-1 to TRBJ2-7; 10 nucleotides line up with TRBD1. The ends lost 6 bases at V and 4 bases at J; junction bases unmatched: 12. Germline V gives CDR1 SQVTM, CDR2 ANQGSEA. CDR3 size: 15 residues. This chain's CDR3 is CSVVSGQGGAYEQYF. CDR3 nucleotides: TGCAGCGTCGTGAGCGGACAGGGGGGGGCATACGAGCAGTACTTC.

The rearrangement links TRBV5-1 to TRBJ2-3; perhaps TRBD1 as D (8 bases). The CDR3 sequence is 16 residues long. Trimming shortened V by 1 base and J by 1 base, and 13 bases separated the two germline ends. The V gene's germline CDR1 is SGHRS and CDR2 YFSETQ. CDR3 sequence reads: CASSLYTGGGTDTQYF. CDR3 DNA sequence: TGCGCCAGCAGCTTGTACACAGGGGGGGGCACAGATACGCAGTATTTT.

This sequence joins TRBV9 and TRBJ1-1; D unresolved. CDR3 size: 15 residues. The germline V and J ends were trimmed by 0 bases and 1 base, with 10 bases remaining between them. Germline assignment: CDR1 SGDLS and CDR2 YYNGEE. The CDR3 DNA reads as TGTGCCAGCAGCGTAGGCCCAGGTCAGAACACTGAAGCTTTCTTT. It encodes CASSVGPGQNTEAFF.

CDR3 residues: CASSGLDSPLHF. In nucleotides, the CDR3 is TGTGCCAGCAGTGGTTTAGATTCACCCCTCCACTTT. The chain employs TRBV6-1 and TRBJ1-6; D remains unclear. The CDR3 is 12 residues long. V gave up 4 bases and J gave up 8 bases, with 6 bases separating them. Germline CDR1 MNHNS, CDR2 SASEGT.

This clone was observed a handful of times. The rearrangement uses TRBV6-1 and TRBJ2-7; tentative D call: TRBD1 (6 bases). The CDR3 totals 14 residues. The germline CDR1 and CDR2 sequences are MNHNS and SASEGT. V lost 1 base, J lost 6 bases, and 13 bases lay in between. CDR3: CASSEGQGPIEQYF. CDR3 nucleotides: TGTGCCAGCAGTGAAGGGCAGGGGCCGATCGAGCAGTACTTC.